Below, one TCR beta chain is given with its context. What it binds is unknown. The record originates from a study of OX40 agonist ivuxolimab in advanced cancers. Study-level findings and limits: Certain nonresponders likewise exhibited a low normalized T-cell clonal expansion. CD8+ T cells showed, on average, more clonal expansion than CD4+ cells.

Clones were sequenced by immunoSEQ multiplex PCR, and TCRdb holds only the in-frame ones, with some missing. Found here are nearly 65,000 clones, around 93% of them singletons; the top ten hold approximately 3.9%. No patient had autoimmune disease or received systemic immunosuppression. At baseline, cycle 4 day 1, and cycle 7 day 1, blood was sampled. Germline V gene sequence: CDR1 SEHNR, CDR2 FQNEAQ (reference sequence). With 1 base removed from V and 0 bases from J, the gap between germline ends came to 7 bases. CDR3 length: 14 residues. The receptor was isolated from an adult with an advanced solid tumor such as melanoma, head and neck, liver or kidney cancer. The gene calls are TRBV7-9 and TRBJ2-7; D call uncertain. The specimen comprised CD4+ or CD8+ T cells sorted from blood, sampled in a trial of the OX40 agonist ivuxolimab. The CDR3 is CASSLVGRSYEQYF. The DNA of the CDR3 is TGTGCCAGCAGCTTAGTCGGGCGCTCCTACGAGCAGTACTTC.